The sequence of this T cell receptor beta chain was determined in a study of blood T cell repertoires in COVID-19. Overall study: The cDNA or gDNA used as material had been derived from T cells, B-cell-depleted T cells, or PBMCs.

The V end lost 4 bases, the J end lost 0 bases, and 7 bases lay between the germline ends. Germline CDR1 reads MGHRA; CDR2 reads YSYEKL. The CDR3 is made up of 14 amino acids. How the authors handled the data: Amplification with reference gene primers provided the estimates of nucleated cell counts. The assay was immunoSEQ multiplex PCR, and TCRdb's table has in-frame clones only and misses some. Clonal size and the V and J genes are those of that table, whereas D and trimming came from the DNA. The sample lists 110,000 to 150,000 clones, 70% to 90% seen once, with approximately 1.8% in the top ten. Material for sequencing was peripheral blood. The gene calls are TRBV4-1 and TRBJ1-3; TRBD1 is a possible D gene (6 bases). This clonotype was obtained from a man in his 70s with acute or convalescent COVID-19. CDR3 residues: CASSRGGSGNTIYF. CDR3 in DNA: TGCGCCAGCAGCCGAGGGGGCTCTGGAAACACCATATATTTT.